The clone carrying this T cell receptor beta chain was recorded many times. Its specificity is unknown. The data derive from a study of identical twins. Findings of the study overall: Modelling approaches yielded underestimates of out-of-frame TCR alpha sharing between monozygotic twins. Beta out-of-frame sequences showed weaker excess sharing between twins. Partial confounding of zero-insertion analyses by invariant MAIT and iNKT cells was possible.

The germline V gene has CDR1 MNHEY and CDR2 SMNVEV (reference sequence). Trimming removed 6 bases at V and 3 bases at J, with 14 bases between. This CDR3 has 14 amino acids. TCRdb itself ran the 5' RACE reads through MiXCR, one entry per CDR3 protein. The data show 450,000 or so distinct CDR3 sequences, approximately 15% seen once. These data were also reused for a study on yellow fever vaccine responses in identical twins.

The chain uses TRBV27 and TRBJ2-5; D may correspond to TRBD1 or TRBD2 (5 bases each). The sample taken for sequencing was CD4+ T cells sorted from blood. The sequence derives from a woman aged 18-29 years in good health. The CDR3 DNA is TGTGCCAGCAGCTATACCGGGGCTAAAGAGACCCAGTACTTC. Protein: CASSYTGAKETQYF.